This TCR beta chain was retrieved from a study of blood T cell repertoires in COVID-19. Study background: Samples came from the United States, Italy and Spain, spanning acute and convalescent COVID-19. PBMCs, B-cell-depleted T cells, or T cells were the source of the cDNA or gDNA that made up the material.

Germline CDR1 and CDR2: SQVTM and ANQGSEA. The CDR3 contains 13 residues. V was clipped by 7 bases and J by 7 bases; unmatched bases: 8. Authors' analysis steps: Reference gene primer amplification in the assay estimated nucleated cell counts. The repertoire was sequenced with immunoSEQ multiplex PCR; TCRdb's copy has only in-frame clones and lacks some. D and trimming come from the DNA, and the V and J calls and clone size come from that table. The data hold 70,000 or so clones, with 76% observed a single time. Patients at the Seattle site were enrolled during active infection and followed longitudinally.

The source is a man between 60 and 75 years old with COVID-19, enrolled during active disease. The V call is TRBV29-1, the J call TRBJ2-3; TRBD2 agrees at 10 bases. Sequenced input: peripheral blood. This CDR3 is CSGTSGPQNTQYF. As DNA, the CDR3 is TGCAGCGGGACTAGCGGACCACAGAATACGCAGTATTTT.